What follows are 19 T cell receptor beta chains derived from one specimen sequenced in a study of post-analysis software for immune sequencing data. Findings and limits, study-wide: The study found TRBV5-6, TRBV5-1 and TRBV20-1 among a few TRBV segments more frequent in patients than controls.

The antigens of these receptors remain unknown. Researchers reported that TCR beta cDNA libraries carried unique molecular identifiers. TCRdb re-analysed the PCR reads in MiXCR, keeping a single row per CDR3 protein. The sample has almost 700,000 distinct CDR3 sequences, approximately 59% seen once; the top ten hold over 9%. Specimen: blood. Receptors were obtained from a girl aged 2 to 9 with multiple sclerosis.

This clonotype was recorded a few times. The chain joins TRBV5-1 to TRBJ1-2; D perhaps matches TRBD1 (5 bases). The germline CDR1 and CDR2 sequences are SGHRS and YFSETQ. This CDR3 region has 16 residues. Trimming took off 0 bases at V and 2 bases at J, with 14 bases between the two ends. The CDR3 here is CASSLGRDRANYGYTF. CDR3 nucleotide sequence: TGCGCCAGCAGCTTGGGCCGGGACCGAGCGAACTATGGCTACACCTTC.

This clonotype turned up a few times. This chain uses TRBV5-1 with TRBJ2-3; D may be TRBD1 (5 bases). This CDR3 has 14 residues. The germline CDR1 and CDR2 sequences are SGHRS and YFSETQ. Trimming stripped 2 bases from V and 2 bases from J, with 9 bases between. The CDR3, as DNA: TGCGCCAGCAGCTTACAGGTTTCCACAGATACGCAGTATTTT. Its protein is CASSLQVSTDTQYF. The full variable domain, rest sourced from reference TRBV5-1 and TRBJ2-3, is KAGVTQTPRYLIKTRGQQVTLSCSPISGHRSVSWYQQTPGQGLQFLFEYFSETQRNKGNFPGRFSGRQFSNSRSEMNVSTLELGDSALYLCASSLQVSTDTQYFGPGTRLTVL.

This chain uses TRBV11-2 with TRBJ1-5, with D uncertain. This CDR3 contains 15 residues. Trimming shortened V by 3 bases and J by 2 bases, and 11 bases separated the two germline ends. CDR1 and CDR2 (germline): SGHAT, FQNNGV. The CDR3, as DNA: TGTGCCAGCAGCTTGGGTGTCGAGGGCAATCAGCCCCAGCATTTT. This encodes CASSLGVEGNQPQHF.

This clonotype occurred a few times. The chain employs TRBV7-8 and TRBJ2-5; no reliable D call. CDR1 SGHVS and CDR2 FQNEAQ come from the germline V gene. This CDR3 has 14 residues. V was cut by 0 bases and J by 1 base, with 6 bases left in between. CDR3 amino acids: CASSLAQTQETQYF. The CDR3 DNA reads TGTGCCAGCAGCTTAGCCCAGACCCAAGAGACCCAGTACTTC.

This chain links TRBV20-1 with TRBJ2-4; a weak D match, TRBD2 (5 bases). Trimming shortened V by 3 bases and J by 0 bases, and 18 bases separated the two germline ends. The CDR3 runs 17 residues. Germline V gene data show CDR1 as DFQATT and CDR2 as SNEGSKA (reference sequence). CDR3 amino acids: CSARLGAGGLAKNIQYF. In DNA form, the CDR3 reads TGCAGTGCTAGGCTTGGCGCGGGTGGGCTAGCCAAAAACATTCAGTACTTC.

The rearrangement joins TRBV7-6 to TRBJ1-2; D is unresolved. From germline, CDR1 is SGHVS and CDR2 FNYEAQ. The CDR3 loop spans 13 amino acids. V shed 4 bases and J shed 3 bases, with 9 bases lying between them. The CDR3 DNA reads as TGTGCCAGCAGCTCTGGGATAGACTATGGCTACACCTTC. Its translation: CASSSGIDYGYTF.

The chain links TRBV29-1 to TRBJ2-5, with 11 bases lining up with TRBD2. There are 14 residues in the CDR3. Losses at the gene ends were 0 bases for V and 4 bases for J; bases not matched to a gene: 1. The V gene's germline CDR1 is SQVTM and CDR2 ANQGSEA. The CDR3: CSVEDGLAGETQYF. The CDR3 coding sequence is TGCAGCGTTGAAGACGGACTAGCGGGAGAGACCCAGTACTTC. Based on the CDR3 plus reference TRBV29-1 and TRBJ2-5, the full variable domain is SAVISQKPSRDICQRGTSLTIQCQVDSQVTMMFWYRQQPGQSLTLIATANQGSEATYESGFVIDKFPISRPNLTFSTLTVSNMSPEDSSIYLCSVEDGLAGETQYFGPGTRLLVL.

V and J are TRBV6-5 and TRBJ2-7; D is perhaps TRBD1 (6 bases). V was clipped by 4 bases and J by 3 bases, with 25 bases between them. Germline V gene data show CDR1 as MNHEY and CDR2 as SVGAGI. The CDR3 contains 18 residues. The CDR3 sequence is CASSFTRPDYRDIYEQYF. CDR3 DNA sequence: TGTGCCAGCAGTTTTACCCGACCCGATTACAGGGACATCTACGAGCAGTACTTC.

The chain has TRBV7-6 and TRBJ2-7; tentative D call: TRBD1 (5 bases). Germline V gene lookup returns CDR1 SGHVS and CDR2 FNYEAQ. With 1 base removed from V and 6 bases from J, the gap between germline ends came to 10 bases. CDR3 length: 13 amino acids. The CDR3 spells CASSLGGQGEQYF. CDR3 DNA: TGTGCCAGCAGCTTAGGGGGCCAGGGCGAGCAGTACTTC.

This clonotype has at least ten counts. The rearrangement joins TRBV20-1 to TRBJ2-7, with 12 bases lining up with TRBD1. The CDR3 has 15 amino acids. V lost 3 bases and J lost 5; bases outside the gene matches: 8. Germline V gene data show CDR1 as DFQATT and CDR2 as SNEGSKA (reference sequence). CDR3 region: CSASPGQGAWDEQYF. The CDR3 nucleotides are TGCAGTGCTAGCCCGGGACAGGGGGCATGGGACGAGCAGTACTTC.

The chain combines TRBV7-8 with TRBJ2-1, with TRBD2 identical over 8 bases. CDR1 is SGHVS and CDR2 is FQNEAQ in the germline V gene. This CDR3 region has 16 residues. The ends lost 0 bases at V and 7 bases at J; junction bases unmatched: 8. The CDR3 spells CASSLATSGRQNEQFF. The CDR3 region has the DNA TGTGCCAGCAGCTTAGCTACTAGCGGCAGGCAAAATGAGCAGTTCTTC.

V gene TRBV12-5 combines with J gene TRBJ2-3, with TRBD2 identical over 9 bases. J lost 5 bases, V lost 2 bases, and 8 bases had no gene match. The CDR3 runs 16 residues. Germline assignment: CDR1 LGHNT and CDR2 FRNRAP. This chain's CDR3 is CASGLYPSGNIDTQYF. DNA for the CDR3: TGTGCTAGTGGTTTGTACCCTAGCGGGAACATAGATACGCAGTATTTT.

The chain recombines TRBV7-2 with TRBJ2-1, with TRBD2 matching over 13 bases. With V trimmed by 4 bases and J by 0 bases, 3 bases remained unmatched. Germline lookup yields CDR1 SGHTA and CDR2 FQGNSA. The CDR3 loop spans 17 amino acids. The CDR3 nucleotides read TGTGCCAGCAGCTCTAGGACTAGCGGGAGCTCCTACAATGAGCAGTTCTTC. It encodes CASSSRTSGSSYNEQFF.

The CDR3 protein is CSALIPPTSTVSNEQFF. CDR3 coding DNA: TGCAGTGCCCTAATCCCCCCTACTAGCACGGTATCGAATGAGCAGTTCTTC. The rearrangement uses TRBV20-1 and TRBJ2-1; a weak D match, TRBD2 (6 bases). There are 17 residues in the CDR3. Germline V gene data show CDR1 as DFQATT and CDR2 as SNEGSKA (reference sequence). V lost 6 bases and J 7 bases, leaving 28 bases between the germline ends.

The chain combines TRBV5-1 with TRBJ1-2; D is ambiguous. CDR1 is SGHRS, CDR2 YFSETQ, per germline. This CDR3 is built from 15 residues. V lost 3 bases and J 3 bases, leaving 15 bases between the germline ends. The CDR3 spells CASSSQTLADYGYTF. CDR3 bases: TGCGCCAGCAGCTCCCAAACGCTAGCGGACTATGGCTACACCTTC. The complete variable domain, with remaining parts taken from reference TRBV5-1 and TRBJ1-2, reads KAGVTQTPRYLIKTRGQQVTLSCSPISGHRSVSWYQQTPGQGLQFLFEYFSETQRNKGNFPGRFSGRQFSNSRSEMNVSTLELGDSALYLCASSSQTLADYGYTFGSGTRLTVV.

The CDR3 DNA follows: TGTGCCAGCAGCCAAGTAGACAATGAGCAGTTCTTC. Translated, it gives CASSQVDNEQFF. The chain combines TRBV4-2 with TRBJ2-1, with D uncertain. Germline CDR1 and CDR2: LGHNA and YNFKEQ. Between the trimmed V and J ends, which lost 1 base and 5 bases, there was a span of 3 bases. The CDR3 covers 12 residues.

The gene calls are TRBV20-1 and TRBJ2-5, with 7 bases fitting TRBD1. The DNA end favors TRBJ2-7, so the J call may be wrong. The CDR3 covers 17 residues. Germline V gene lookup returns CDR1 DFQATT and CDR2 SNEGSKA (reference sequence). CDR3 bases: TGCAGTGCTACTACATTGGGGGCCACGGGACAGACCTACGAGCAGTACTTC. Protein: CSATTLGATGQTYEQYF.

This clonotype was observed a few times. This chain uses TRBV4-2 with TRBJ2-5; possibly TRBD2 for D (6 bases). V lost 1 base and J 5 bases, leaving 14 bases between the germline ends. This CDR3 is 15 amino acids long. Germline CDR1 and CDR2: LGHNA and YNFKEQ. This CDR3 is CASSQGASEGETQYF. CDR3 bases: TGTGCCAGCAGCCAAGGGGCTAGCGAGGGGGAGACCCAGTACTTC.

V gene TRBV20-1 combines with J gene TRBJ2-3; the D is unclear. Germline CDR1 and CDR2: DFQATT and SNEGSKA (reference sequence). Trimming took 2 bases from V and 6 from J, leaving 18 bases between them. The CDR3 is 15 residues long. In DNA, the CDR3 is TGCAGTGCTAGAAGTGCAGGTATTTCGATGGATACGCAGTATTTT. This sequence encodes CSARSAGISMDTQYF.